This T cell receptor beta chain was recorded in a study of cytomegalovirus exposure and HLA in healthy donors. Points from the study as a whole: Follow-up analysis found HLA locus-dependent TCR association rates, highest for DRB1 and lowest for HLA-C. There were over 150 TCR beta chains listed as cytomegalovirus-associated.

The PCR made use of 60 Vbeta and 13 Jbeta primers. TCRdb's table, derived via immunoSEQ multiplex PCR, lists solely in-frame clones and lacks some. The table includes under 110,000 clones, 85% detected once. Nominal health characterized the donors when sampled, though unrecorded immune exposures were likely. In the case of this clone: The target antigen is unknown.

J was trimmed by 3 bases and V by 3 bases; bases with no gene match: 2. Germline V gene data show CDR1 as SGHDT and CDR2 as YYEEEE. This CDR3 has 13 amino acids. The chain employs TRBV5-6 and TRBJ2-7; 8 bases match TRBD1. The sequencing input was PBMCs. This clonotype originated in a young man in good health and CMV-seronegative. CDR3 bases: TGTGCCAGCAGCTCGACAGGGGACTACGAGCAGTACTTC. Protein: CASSSTGDYEQYF.